This TCR beta chain was observed in a study of blood T cells in healthy people across ages. Study results and limitations: The study regarded diversity estimates from one million T cells as underestimates. More naive CD4+ cells and higher diversity were found in long-lived than in aged donors.

Staff drew around 10 milliliters of peripheral blood from each donor. A second about 6 to 11 cycle PCR used barcoded and J-beta primers. Every cDNA was tagged by a template-switch adaptor with 12 random nucleotides. Via MiXCR, TCRdb re-called the 5' RACE reads, giving one row per CDR3 protein. The data contain almost 1 million distinct CDR3 sequences, 51% of them seen just once; the ten biggest clones take up over 20%. Remarks on this clonotype: Its antigen is currently unknown.

Sequenced material: blood. The receptor was isolated from a woman aged 55-70 years in good health.

DNA for the CDR3: TGTGCCAGCAGGAATCCGGGACTAGCAGGGGAGCAGTACTTC. It translates to CASRNPGLAGEQYF. The chain is built from TRBV28 and TRBJ2-7, with TRBD2 matching over 9 bases. The germline gives CDR1 MDHEN, CDR2 SYDVKM. Losses at the gene ends were 6 bases for V and 7 bases for J; bases not matched to a gene: 10. The CDR3 is made up of 14 amino acids.